The present entry profiles one TCR beta chain with its context. MiXCR was run by TCRdb on the RT-PCR reads, yielding one entry per CDR3 protein. Of about 700,000 distinct CDR3 sequences listed, approximately 14% are singletons. The source is a female donor in good health, serving as a healthy control. The sequencing input was memory CD4+ T cells from blood.

The CDR3 DNA sequence: TGCAGCGTCATACCCCTTTTTTTTGGGACAGGGAGCACCGGGGAGCTGTTTTTT. It translates to CSVIPLFFGTGSTGELFF. The V gene is TRBV29-1, the J gene TRBJ2-2; TRBD1 matches at 9 bases. Germline loops: CDR1 SQVTM, CDR2 ANQGSEA. The CDR3 extends over 18 amino acids. The trim removed 6 bases at V and 4 bases at J, leaving 18 bases unmatched.